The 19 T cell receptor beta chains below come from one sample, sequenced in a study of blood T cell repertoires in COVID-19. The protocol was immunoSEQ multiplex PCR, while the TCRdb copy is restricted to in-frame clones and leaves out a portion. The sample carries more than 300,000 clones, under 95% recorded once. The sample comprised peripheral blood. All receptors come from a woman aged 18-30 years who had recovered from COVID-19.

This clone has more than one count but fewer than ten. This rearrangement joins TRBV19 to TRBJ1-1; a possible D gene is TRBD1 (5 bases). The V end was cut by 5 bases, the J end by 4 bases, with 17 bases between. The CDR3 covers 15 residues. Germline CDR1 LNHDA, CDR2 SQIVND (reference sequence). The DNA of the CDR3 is TGTGCCAGTAGTTTGACCGGGGGGGGAGGCACTGAAGCTTTCTTT. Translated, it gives CASSLTGGGGTEAFF.

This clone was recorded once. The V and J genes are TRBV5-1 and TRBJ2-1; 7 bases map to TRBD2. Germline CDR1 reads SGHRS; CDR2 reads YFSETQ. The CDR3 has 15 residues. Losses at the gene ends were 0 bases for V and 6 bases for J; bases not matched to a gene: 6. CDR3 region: CASSLVSGPFNEQFF. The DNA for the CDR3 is TGCGCCAGCAGCTTGGTTAGCGGGCCCTTCAATGAGCAGTTCTTC.

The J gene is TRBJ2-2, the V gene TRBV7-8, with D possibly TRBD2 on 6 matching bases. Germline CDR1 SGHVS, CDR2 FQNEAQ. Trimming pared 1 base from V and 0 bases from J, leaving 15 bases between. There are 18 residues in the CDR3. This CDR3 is CASSLVSQLAANTGELFF. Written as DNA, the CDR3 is TGTGCCAGCAGCTTAGTTTCCCAGTTAGCGGCGAACACCGGGGAGCTGTTTTTT.

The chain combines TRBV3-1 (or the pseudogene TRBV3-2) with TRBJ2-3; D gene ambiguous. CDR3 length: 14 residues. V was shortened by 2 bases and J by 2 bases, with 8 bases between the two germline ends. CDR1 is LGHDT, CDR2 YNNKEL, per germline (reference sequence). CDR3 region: CASSQLAITDTQYF. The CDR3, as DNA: TGTGCCAGCAGCCAACTTGCTATCACAGATACGCAGTATTTT.

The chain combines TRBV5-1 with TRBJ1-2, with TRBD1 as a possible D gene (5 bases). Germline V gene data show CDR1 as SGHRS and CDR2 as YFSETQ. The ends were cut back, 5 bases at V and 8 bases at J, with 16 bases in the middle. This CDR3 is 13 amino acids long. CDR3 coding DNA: TGCGCCAGCAGTCCCTTCGTCGGGGGAGGCTACACCTTC. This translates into CASSPFVGGGYTF.

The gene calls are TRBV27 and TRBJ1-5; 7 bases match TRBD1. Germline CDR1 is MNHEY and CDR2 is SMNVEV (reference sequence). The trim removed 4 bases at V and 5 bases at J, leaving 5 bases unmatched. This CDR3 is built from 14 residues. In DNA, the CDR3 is TGTGCCAGCAGTTCAGGGGGGTGGTATCAGCCCCAGCATTTT. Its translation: CASSSGGWYQPQHF.

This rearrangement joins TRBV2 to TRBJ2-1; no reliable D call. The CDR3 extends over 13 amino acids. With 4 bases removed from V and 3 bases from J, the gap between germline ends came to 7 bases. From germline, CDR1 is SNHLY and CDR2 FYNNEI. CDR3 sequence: CASSGRLYNEQFF. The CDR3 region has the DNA TGTGCCAGCAGTGGTCGACTCTACAATGAGCAGTTCTTC.

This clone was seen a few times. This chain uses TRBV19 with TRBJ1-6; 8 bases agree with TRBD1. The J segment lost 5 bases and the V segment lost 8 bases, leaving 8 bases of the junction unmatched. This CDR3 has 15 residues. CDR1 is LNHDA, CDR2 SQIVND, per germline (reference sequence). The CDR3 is CASGIRDRNNSPLHF. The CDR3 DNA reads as TGTGCCAGTGGGATAAGGGACAGGAATAATTCACCCCTCCACTTT.

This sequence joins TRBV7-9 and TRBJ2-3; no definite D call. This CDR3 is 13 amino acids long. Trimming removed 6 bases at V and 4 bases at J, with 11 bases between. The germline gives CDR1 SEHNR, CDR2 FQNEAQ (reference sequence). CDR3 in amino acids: CASRFDSADTQYF. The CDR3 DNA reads TGTGCCAGCAGGTTCGACTCGGCAGATACGCAGTATTTT.

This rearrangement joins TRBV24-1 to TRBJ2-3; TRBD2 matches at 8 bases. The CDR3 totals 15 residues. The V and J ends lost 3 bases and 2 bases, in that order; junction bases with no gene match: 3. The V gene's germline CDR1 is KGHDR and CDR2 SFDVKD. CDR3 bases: TGTGCCACCAGTGATACTAGCGGTTACACAGATACGCAGTATTTT. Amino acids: CATSDTSGYTDTQYF.

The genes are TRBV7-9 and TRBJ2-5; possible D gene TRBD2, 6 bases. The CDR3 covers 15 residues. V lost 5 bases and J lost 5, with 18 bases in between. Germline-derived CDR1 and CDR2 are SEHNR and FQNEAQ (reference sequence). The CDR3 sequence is CASSPALTSWETQYF. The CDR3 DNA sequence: TGTGCCAGCAGCCCCGCGTTAACTAGCTGGGAGACCCAGTACTTC.

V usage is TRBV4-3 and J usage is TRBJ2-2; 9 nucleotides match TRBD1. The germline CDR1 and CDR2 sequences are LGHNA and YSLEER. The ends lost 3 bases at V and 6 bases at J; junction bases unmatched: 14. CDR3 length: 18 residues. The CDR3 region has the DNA TGCGCCAGCAGCCACCTAGCGTTAGGGACAGGGTATTCCGGGGAGCTGTTTTTT. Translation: CASSHLALGTGYSGELFF.

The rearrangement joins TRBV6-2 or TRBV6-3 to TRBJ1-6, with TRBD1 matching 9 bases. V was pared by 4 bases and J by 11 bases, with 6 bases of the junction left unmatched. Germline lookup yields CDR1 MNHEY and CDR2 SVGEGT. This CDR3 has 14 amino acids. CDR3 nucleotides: TGTGCCAGCAGTTCTTACCGGGACAGGGCACCCCTCCACTTT. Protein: CASSSYRDRAPLHF.

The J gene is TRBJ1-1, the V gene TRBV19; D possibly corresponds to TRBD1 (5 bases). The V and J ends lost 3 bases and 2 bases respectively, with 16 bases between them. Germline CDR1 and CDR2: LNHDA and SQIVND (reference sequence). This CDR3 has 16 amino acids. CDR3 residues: CASSISRGTANTEAFF. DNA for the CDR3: TGTGCCAGTAGTATTTCCCGCGGGACGGCCAACACTGAAGCTTTCTTT.

The CDR3 sequence is CASSKLSGGGGPNTEAFF. Here the CDR3 DNA reads TGTGCCAGCAGCAAATTAAGTGGAGGAGGGGGCCCGAACACTGAAGCTTTCTTT. V usage is TRBV21-1 and J usage is TRBJ1-1; the table's D call TRBD1 went unverified against the DNA. TRBV21-1 is reported as a pseudogene. The CDR3 covers 18 residues.

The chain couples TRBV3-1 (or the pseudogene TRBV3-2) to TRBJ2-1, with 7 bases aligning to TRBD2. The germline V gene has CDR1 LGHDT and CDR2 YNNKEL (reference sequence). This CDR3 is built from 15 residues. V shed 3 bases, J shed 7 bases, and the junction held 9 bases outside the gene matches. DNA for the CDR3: TGTGCCAGCAGCCACCTCGGGGAGGGTAGGAATGAGCAGTTCTTC. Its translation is CASSHLGEGRNEQFF.

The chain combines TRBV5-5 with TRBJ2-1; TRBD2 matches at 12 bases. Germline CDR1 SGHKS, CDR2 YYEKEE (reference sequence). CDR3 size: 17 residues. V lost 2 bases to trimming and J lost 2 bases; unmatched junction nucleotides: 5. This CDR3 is CASSFSSGRAPYNEQFF. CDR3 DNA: TGTGCCAGCAGCTTCTCTAGCGGGAGGGCCCCCTACAATGAGCAGTTCTTC.

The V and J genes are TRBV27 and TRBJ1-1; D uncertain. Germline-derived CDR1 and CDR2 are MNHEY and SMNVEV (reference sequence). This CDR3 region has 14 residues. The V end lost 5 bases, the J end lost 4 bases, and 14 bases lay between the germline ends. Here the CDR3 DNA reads TGTGCCAGCAGTGCACATAGTCGGGTCACTGAAGCTTTCTTT. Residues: CASSAHSRVTEAFF.

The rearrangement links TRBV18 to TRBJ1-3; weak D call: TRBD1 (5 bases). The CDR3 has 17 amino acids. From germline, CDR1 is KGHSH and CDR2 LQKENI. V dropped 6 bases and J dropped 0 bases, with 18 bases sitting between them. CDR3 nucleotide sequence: TGTGCCAGCTCCCCCATCCTACAGGATACCTCTGGAAACACCATATATTTT. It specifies CASSPILQDTSGNTIYF. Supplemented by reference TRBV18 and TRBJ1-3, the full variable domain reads NAGVMQNPRHLVRRRGQEARLRCSPMKGHSHVYWYRQLPEEGLKFMVYLQKENIIDESGMPKERFSAEFPKEGPSILRIQQVVRGDSAAYFCASSPILQDTSGNTIYFGEGSWLTVV.